The sequence of this T cell receptor (beta chain) was determined in a study of human T cells and chemical hapten exposure. Overall study: Variability of per-sample TCR yields stemmed mainly from small differences in pooled library volume.

Time point given: healthy volunteer bleed at 6 weeks. Unseparated into fractions, whole blood served as the source from which total RNA was extracted. It was the library that attached unique molecular identifiers to individual cDNA molecules. Authors' data handling: Counting gave a median of 95,638 TCRs per sample, with values ranging from about 23,224 to 690,600. Using its own MiXCR run on the RACE reads, TCRdb lists one record per CDR3 protein. The V and J calls and clone size are TCRdb's, not the authors'. The profile shows about 77,000 distinct CDR3 sequences, around 9.4% of them singletons. The germline V gene has CDR1 SGDLS and CDR2 YYNGEE. The J segment lost 4 bases and the V segment lost 3 bases, leaving 13 bases of the junction unmatched. This CDR3 contains 17 residues. Points from the study as a whole: TCRs above 1 in 1000 frequency stayed constant with DPC sensitization.

This clonotype was counted at least ten times. Its cognate antigen is unknown. Input material: whole blood. The V and J genes are TRBV9 and TRBJ2-3; 8 bases are a match to TRBD2. This TCR derives from a female donor in good health. Some clones in this sample may be carry-over from other donors' samples. CDR3 amino acids: CASSDTRAGAGADTQYF. As DNA, the CDR3 is TGTGCCAGCAGCGATACTAGAGCGGGGGCCGGGGCAGATACGCAGTATTTT.